The source of this T cell receptor beta chain is a study of cytomegalovirus exposure and HLA in healthy donors. Across the study: Falling in the Caucasian-associated ancestry cluster were 80% to 90% of a few hundred genotyped donors.

V lost 0 bases, J lost 6 bases, and 2 bases stayed unmatched. Germline lookup yields CDR1 SGHRS and CDR2 YFSETQ. This CDR3 region has 15 residues. Primers: 60 Vbeta forward and 13 Jbeta reverse. Profiling relied on immunoSEQ multiplex PCR, and the TCRdb table lists in-frame clones only, not all of them. The sample has about 130,000 clones, 79% seen once. Study findings and constraints: More than 15,000 TCR beta sequences were associated with HLA alleles at 0.05 false discovery rate in a later analysis.

Though nominally healthy at sampling, donors likely had unrecorded immune exposures. In regard to this clone: The antigen remains undetermined. Other DNA sequences in this specimen translate into the identical CDR3.

V is TRBV5-1 and J is TRBJ2-1; TRBD2 aligns across 11 bases. The origin of this receptor is a man aged 40-50 years in good health and CMV-seropositive. The specimen was PBMCs. The CDR3 reads CASSLELAGANEQFF. Written as DNA, the CDR3 is TGCGCCAGCAGCTTGGAACTAGCGGGAGCCAATGAGCAGTTCTTC.